Each of the 17 T cell receptor beta chains below was sequenced from the same sample in a study of radiotherapy plus CTLA-4 blockade in lung cancer. TCRdb keeps only in-frame clones here, not all; method: immunoSEQ multiplex PCR. Of more than 90,000 clones in the sample, around 88% were seen once. Specimen: peripheral blood, collected from a patient treated with radiotherapy plus ipilimumab. These receptors were obtained from a human donor with non-small cell lung cancer that progressed on radiotherapy plus ipilimumab.

The J gene is TRBJ1-2, the V gene TRBV11-3; no reliable D call. The germline V and J ends were trimmed by 0 bases and 7 bases, with 6 bases remaining between them. The V gene's germline CDR1 is SGHNT and CDR2 YENEEA. This CDR3 is 12 amino acids long. The CDR3: CASSLENTGYTF. The DNA for the CDR3 is TGTGCCAGCAGCTTAGAAAATACTGGCTACACCTTC. Complete variable domain (other parts from reference TRBV11-3 and TRBJ1-2): EAGVVQSPRYKIIEKKQPVAFWCNPISGHNTLYWYLQNLGQGPELLIRYENEEAVDDSQLPKDRFSAERLKGVDSTLKIQPAELGDSAVYLCASSLENTGYTFGSGTRLTVV.

The V gene is TRBV6-1, the J gene TRBJ2-5; D is unclear. V was shortened by 8 bases and J by 5 bases, with 15 bases between the two germline ends. CDR3 length equals 13 residues. Germline CDR1 MNHNS, CDR2 SASEGT. CDR3 sequence reads: CASQAGPGETQYF. The CDR3, as DNA: TGTGCCAGCCAGGCAGGCCCCGGGGAGACCCAGTACTTC.

CDR3 region: CAWTTGSTDTQYF. CDR3 coding DNA: TGTGCCTGGACGACAGGGAGCACAGATACGCAGTATTTT. The chain joins TRBV30 to TRBJ2-3, with 7 bases lining up with TRBD1. V shed 4 bases and J 0 bases; nucleotides not matched to a gene: 1. This CDR3 is built from 13 residues. Germline values: CDR1 GTSNPN, CDR2 SVGIG (reference sequence).

The chain's CDR3 is CASSLGGWETQYF. In DNA form, the CDR3 reads TGTGCCAGCAGCTTAGGGGGCTGGGAGACCCAGTACTTC. The V gene is TRBV7-9, the J gene TRBJ2-5; a possible D gene is TRBD1 (5 bases). The CDR3 has 13 residues. Germline CDR1 reads SEHNR; CDR2 reads FQNEAQ (reference sequence). The V end lost 1 base, the J end lost 5 bases, and 8 bases lay between the germline ends.

This chain uses TRBV4-1 with TRBJ2-5, with TRBD2 as a possible D gene (5 bases). TRBJ2-7 explains the end of the DNA better; the J call may be wrong. The CDR3 runs to 14 residues. Germline CDR1 reads MGHRA; CDR2 reads YSYEKL. The CDR3 nucleotides are TGCGCCAGCAGCCCGACTGGGAGTAACTACGAGCAGTACTTC. Translating gives CASSPTGSNYEQYF.

This clone has a single count. The chain combines TRBV19 with TRBJ2-3; the match to TRBD2 covers 9 bases. Germline trimming cut 10 bases from V and 1 base from J; bases unmatched to any gene: 6. Germline CDR1 is LNHDA and CDR2 is SQIVND (reference sequence). The CDR3 is 14 amino acids. The CDR3, as DNA: TGTGCCACTGCCGCTAGCGGGGGCACAGATACGCAGTATTTT. Translated: CATAASGGTDTQYF.

The chain links TRBV9 to TRBJ1-3, with D unresolved. Trimming left V 3 bases short and J 5 bases short, with 9 bases between. Germline V gene lookup returns CDR1 SGDLS and CDR2 YYNGEE. This CDR3 contains 13 residues. CDR3 region: CASSAGPRNTIYF. Written as DNA, the CDR3 is TGTGCCAGCAGCGCGGGCCCCAGAAACACCATATATTTT.

The CDR3 reads CASSLDHPEAVYEQFF. CDR3 nucleotide sequence: TGTGCCAGCAGCTTAGATCACCCCGAAGCGGTATATGAGCAGTTCTTC. This chain uses TRBV11-2 with TRBJ2-1; D might be TRBD2 (5 bases). Looked up from germline, CDR1 is SGHAT and CDR2 is FQNNGV. Trimming took 0 bases from V and 8 from J, leaving 17 bases between them. The CDR3 loop spans 16 amino acids.

In DNA form, the CDR3 reads TGTGCCAGCAGGGCGTCACAGGGGCTCACCGGGGGCTACACCTTC. Its translation is CASRASQGLTGGYTF. The J gene is TRBJ1-2, the V gene TRBV27; 7 nucleotides agree with TRBD1. J gave up 8 bases and V 6 bases, and 15 bases lay outside the gene matches. Germline V gives CDR1 MNHEY, CDR2 SMNVEV (reference sequence). The CDR3 has 15 residues.

The chain is built from TRBV27 and TRBJ2-5; unclear D gene. Trimming pared 2 bases from V and 4 bases from J, leaving 11 bases between. This CDR3 comprises 14 residues. Germline lookup yields CDR1 MNHEY and CDR2 SMNVEV (reference sequence). CDR3 bases: TGTGCCAGCAGTTTAATCGCAAGTTCAGAGACCCAGTACTTC. It is translated as CASSLIASSETQYF.

The rearrangement joins TRBV20-1 to TRBJ1-1; D ambiguous. Between the trimmed V and J ends, which lost 6 bases and 1 base, there was a span of 6 bases. CDR1 and CDR2 from the germline V gene are DFQATT and SNEGSKA (reference sequence). The CDR3 contains 11 residues. The DNA of the CDR3 is TGCAGTGCCGTGGAGAACACTGAAGCTTTCTTT. Protein sequence: CSAVENTEAFF.

The chain is built from TRBV2 and TRBJ1-1; 8 bases align to TRBD1. V was pared by 1 base and J by 4 bases, with 5 bases of the junction left unmatched. Germline V gene data show CDR1 as SNHLY and CDR2 as FYNNEI. This CDR3 is 15 amino acids long. The CDR3 DNA reads as TGTGCCAGCAGTGAAGACAGGGGGAGAGGCACTGAAGCTTTCTTT. Encoded protein: CASSEDRGRGTEAFF.

The chain uses TRBV5-6 and TRBJ2-1; the D is unclear. The germline V and J ends were trimmed by 0 bases and 6 bases, with 7 bases remaining between them. The CDR3 spans 13 residues. Germline values: CDR1 SGHDT, CDR2 YYEEEE. CDR3 sequence reads: CASSLVRSNEQFF. The DNA for the CDR3 is TGTGCCAGCAGCTTGGTCAGGTCCAATGAGCAGTTCTTC.

This clone has only a few counts. V usage is TRBV7-8 and J usage is TRBJ1-1; D gene uncertain. Trimming shortened V by 2 bases and J by 1 base, and 8 bases separated the two germline ends. The CDR3 is made up of 14 amino acids. Per the germline V gene, CDR1 is SGHVS and CDR2 is FQNEAQ. CDR3: CASSLRYPNTEAFF. CDR3 bases: TGTGCCAGCAGCTTAAGATACCCGAACACTGAAGCTTTCTTT.

V and J are TRBV30 and TRBJ2-2; 7 nucleotides agree with TRBD1. The CDR3 consists of 16 residues. Trimming removed 2 bases from V and 4 bases from J; junction bases left unmatched: 10. The V gene's germline CDR1 is GTSNPN and CDR2 SVGIG (reference sequence). The CDR3 bases are TGTGCCTGGAGTTTAGAGGACAGGTTCTTCACCGGGGAGCTGTTTTTT. Its protein product is CAWSLEDRFFTGELFF.

The chain employs TRBV30 and TRBJ2-1; D gene ambiguous. Trimming stripped 0 bases from V and 9 bases from J, with 12 bases between. The germline gives CDR1 GTSNPN, CDR2 SVGIG (reference sequence). The CDR3 runs 13 residues. CDR3 coding DNA: TGTGCCTGGAGTGTAATGCCTAAGGGTGAGCAGTTCTTC. Amino acid sequence: CAWSVMPKGEQFF.

The chain carries TRBV2 and TRBJ1-4; possibly TRBD1 for D (6 bases). Per germline, CDR1 SNHLY and CDR2 FYNNEI. V lost 6 bases and J 3 bases, leaving 11 bases between the germline ends. CDR3 length: 14 amino acids. DNA of the CDR3: TGTGCCAGCAGCATGTCAGGGGCTAATGAAAAACTGTTTTTT. Translated, it gives CASSMSGANEKLFF.